These T cell receptor beta chains were read from a single sample in a study of patients and donors after allogeneic stem cell transplantation. MiXCR, applied by TCRdb to the RT-PCR reads, yields one record per CDR3 protein. The data contain some 230,000 distinct CDR3 sequences, around 14% of them seen just once; the ten biggest clones take up approximately 10%. Source material: blood, either unsorted or a sorted T cell fraction (not recorded which). These receptors were taken from a human donor who was either an allogeneic HSCT recipient or a stem cell or donor lymphocyte infusion donor (not recorded which). It is not recorded whose cells these are; they may come from a transplant donor. The CDR3 runs from the conserved cysteine through the conserved F or W. The D gene is left open where the match is weak. Some rows have no size entry. The others give once, few or many, or a class for an expanded clone.

TRBV19	TRBJ2-3	TRBD1	.	TGTGCCAGCAATACAGGGGGCGCGACAGATACGCAGTATTTT	CASNTGGATDTQYF
TRBV4-2	TRBJ2-7	.	few	TGTGCCAGCAGCCAAGATCGCTATTTCTCCTACGAGCAGTACTTC	CASSQDRYFSYEQYF
TRBV10-3	TRBJ1-5	.	few	TGTGCCATCAGTGAGGAATGGTCGAGGGATCAGCCCCAGCATTTT	CAISEEWSRDQPQHF
TRBV4-1	TRBJ2-3	.	few	TGCGCCAGCAGCCCAGAGGGGCGGTACACAGATACGCAGTATTTT	CASSPEGRYTDTQYF
TRBV20-1	TRBJ1-2	.	.	TGCAGTGCTAGGGTTGGGAGGAACTATGGCTACACCTTC	CSARVGRNYGYTF
TRBV10-3	TRBJ2-1	.	many	TGTGCCATCACCGGGGGCGGGTTGGATGAGCAGTTCTTC	CAITGGGLDEQFF
TRBV4-3	TRBJ1-2	.	.	TGCGCCAGCAGCCAAGGCTTTGGCTATGGCTACACCTTC	CASSQGFGYGYTF
TRBV19	TRBJ2-2	.	.	TGTGCCAGTAGTACTCCTCAGGGGTCCGGGGAGCTGTTTTTT	CASSTPQGSGELFF
TRBV6-2/TRBV6-3	TRBJ1-5	.	few	TGTGCCAGCAGGCTCGGGAGCAATCAGCCCCAGCATTTT	CASRLGSNQPQHF
TRBV5-6	TRBJ2-5	TRBD2	.	TGTGCCAGCAGCTTGAATAGCGGGGGAGCCCGAGAGACCCAGTACTTC	CASSLNSGGARETQYF
TRBV10-3	TRBJ1-1	TRBD1	.	TGTGCCATCAGAACAGGGGGCGACCTGAACACTGAAGCTTTCTTT	CAIRTGGDLNTEAFF
TRBV5-5	TRBJ2-3	.	.	TGTGCCAGCAGCTTTCGAGGGTCGGATACGCAGTATTTT	CASSFRGSDTQYF
TRBV9	TRBJ2-2	.	.	TGTGCCAGCAGCGTATCGACCGCGGTAGTCGTTGGCACCGGGGAGCTGTTTTTT	CASSVSTAVVVGTGELFF
TRBV12-3/TRBV12-4	TRBJ1-1	.	many	TGTGCCAGCAGTTTCAAGGCAGGTATCACTGAAGCTTTCTTT	CASSFKAGITEAFF
TRBV19	TRBJ1-5	.	many	TGTGCCAGTAGTATAGTTCCGGATTTCGTCGAGCCCCAGCATTTT	CASSIVPDFVEPQHF
TRBV12-5	TRBJ2-1	TRBD2	.	TGTGCTAGTGGTTTGGTAAGGATTAGCGGGACTAAACCCTACAATGAGCAGTTCTTC	CASGLVRISGTKPYNEQFF
TRBV7-2	TRBJ2-6	TRBD1	.	TGTGCCAGCCAGGGACAGGCTGGGGCCAACGTCCTGACTTTC	CASQGQAGANVLTF
TRBV6-1	TRBJ2-5	TRBD2	.	TGTGCCAGCAGGTCCGGGACTAGAGGACGACAAGAGACCCAGTACTTC	CASRSGTRGRQETQYF
TRBV29-1	TRBJ2-2	TRBD1	many	TGCAGCGCCACGACAGGGAGCACCGGGGAGCTGTTTTTT	CSATTGSTGELFF
TRBV7-9	TRBJ2-7	TRBD2	many	TGTGCCAGCAGCACAGGGTTCCGACTAGCGGGAGAGTGGGAGCAGTACTTC	CASSTGFRLAGEWEQYF
TRBV5-1	TRBJ2-5	.	few	TGCGCCAGCTCTACTGTAGGGGCAGGCGGAGAGACCCAGTACTTC	CASSTVGAGGETQYF
TRBV24-1	TRBJ2-1	.	few	TGTGCCACCAGTGATCCCGGACTGAATGAGCAGTTCTTC	CATSDPGLNEQFF
TRBV5-1	TRBJ1-2	TRBD1	.	TGCGCCAGCAGCTTGGAAACAGGGGCCGGCTACACCTTC	CASSLETGAGYTF
TRBV20-1	TRBJ2-3	.	.	TGCAGTGCTAAGGGGAGCGGGCCAGATACGCAGTATTTT	CSAKGSGPDTQYF
TRBV5-1	TRBJ2-3	.	.	TGCGCCAGCAGCTCATCTATCACAGATACGCAGTATTTT	CASSSSITDTQYF
TRBV6-2/TRBV6-3	TRBJ2-3	.	.	TGTGCCAGCTGGCAGGGCACAGATACGCAGTATTTT	CASWQGTDTQYF
TRBV6-1	TRBJ2-1	.	many	TGTGCCAGCAGTGAGTTGCAGGGGTCACACCGGAAGTTCTTC	CASSELQGSHRKFF
TRBV9	TRBJ2-1	TRBD2	.	TGTGCCAGCAGCGTGACCCCAGGGACTAGCGGGAGCAATGAGCAGTTCTTC	CASSVTPGTSGSNEQFF
TRBV20-1	TRBJ2-7	.	many	TGCAGTGCTCCCCACAGTCCCTCCTACGAGCAGTACTTC	CSAPHSPSYEQYF
TRBV15	TRBJ2-5	.	few	TGTGCCACCAGCAAAGACCTACAGGGTTCGAAGACCCAGTACTTC	CATSKDLQGSKTQYF
TRBV7-2	TRBJ2-3	.	many	TGTGCCAGCTCCCTCGGGGGCAGGGCAGGGGCGGATACGCAGTATTTT	CASSLGGRAGADTQYF
TRBV30	TRBJ2-7	.	few	TGTGCCTTTAATTGGGGGAGAACCTACGAGCAGTACTTC	CAFNWGRTYEQYF
TRBV11-3	TRBJ2-1	.	.	TGTGCCAGCAGTTTAAGCGACAGGCTAATCTCCTACAATGAGCAGTTCTTC	CASSLSDRLISYNEQFF
TRBV18	TRBJ2-7	.	.	TGTGCCAGCTCTCCAGGGCCCGAGCAGTACTTC	CASSPGPEQYF
TRBV2	TRBJ2-7	.	few	TGTGCCAGCAGCCAGGGAGTGTACGAGCAGTACTTC	CASSQGVYEQYF
TRBV20-1	TRBJ2-3	TRBD2	many	TGCAGTGCTAGAGATCGGGGGGGTAGCACAGATACGCAGTATTTT	CSARDRGGSTDTQYF
TRBV27	TRBJ2-3	.	many	TGTGCCAGCAGTTTATTCCAAATGGGAGCAGATACGCAGTATTTT	CASSLFQMGADTQYF
TRBV6-1	TRBJ2-5	.	.	TGTGCCAGCAGACCCGACATAGCACAAGGGGAGACCCAGTACTTC	CASRPDIAQGETQYF
TRBV20-1	TRBJ1-1	.	few	TGCAGTGCTACCCCGCGGGGGACTGAAGCTTTCTTT	CSATPRGTEAFF
TRBV18	TRBJ1-5	.	few	TGTGCCAGCTCACCACAGACATCTCGTAGCCAGCCCCAGCATTTT	CASSPQTSRSQPQHF
TRBV9	TRBJ1-1	.	.	TGTGCCAGCAGCGCAACAGGGTCCATCGGCACTGAAGCTTTCTTT	CASSATGSIGTEAFF
TRBV5-1	TRBJ1-1	.	many	TGCGCCAGCACCCCCAGGGAGAACACTGAAGCTTTCTTT	CASTPRENTEAFF
TRBV5-1	TRBJ2-1	.	few	TGCGCCAGCAGCTTGGGGGTTGGGACCGGCTATGGTGAGCAGTTCTTC	CASSLGVGTGYGEQFF
TRBV11-2	TRBJ1-1	.	.	TGTGCCAGCAGCTTCCGATCGGCGCTATCGAACACTGAAGCTTTCTTT	CASSFRSALSNTEAFF
TRBV2	TRBJ2-2	.	.	TGTGCCAGCAACAGGGAGAGAGGGGAGCTGTTTTTT	CASNRERGELFF
TRBV7-2	TRBJ2-7	.	few	TGTGCCAGCAGCTTGTCCGGCGGCCGGCAGGGCTACGAGCAGTACTTC	CASSLSGGRQGYEQYF
TRBV5-1	TRBJ2-3	.	.	TGCGCCAGCAGGGCTGGGGCGGGGATCACAGATACGCAGTATTTT	CASRAGAGITDTQYF
TRBV3-1	TRBJ2-5	TRBD2	many	TGTGCCAGCAGCCTACCGACTAGCGGGGGACGGAAGACCCAGTACTTC	CASSLPTSGGRKTQYF
TRBV3-1	TRBJ1-4	.	few	TGTGCCAGCAGCACCAAGAGAGGGTCTGGAAAACTGTTTTTT	CASSTKRGSGKLFF
TRBV2	TRBJ1-5	.	.	TGTGCCAGCAGTGAAGGAGGGGCCGTATCTCCCCAATATAGCAATCAGCCCCAGCATTTT	CASSEGGAVSPQYSNQPQHF
TRBV20-1	TRBJ1-2	TRBD1	.	TGCAGTGCCACGACAGGGGGTGGGTCCTATGGCTACACCTTC	CSATTGGGSYGYTF
TRBV7-3	TRBJ2-5	.	.	TGTGCCAGCAGCTTCGGGCCAAGTGGGGAGACCCAGTACTTC	CASSFGPSGETQYF
TRBV5-5	TRBJ2-2	TRBD1	many	TGTGCCAGCAGCCGAAGTCCCTCAGGGACAGAATACACCGGGGAGCTGTTTTTT	CASSRSPSGTEYTGELFF
TRBV11-3	TRBJ2-2	.	few	TGTGCCAGCAGCATTAGCGGTCCCACCGGGGAGCTGTTTTTT	CASSISGPTGELFF
TRBV25-1	TRBJ1-2	.	many	TGTGCCAGCAGTTCCGGGGGTGTTAGCTACACCTTC	CASSSGGVSYTF
TRBV3-1	TRBJ2-5	.	.	TGTGCCAGCAGCCCCAGACAGACACAAGAGACCCAGTACTTC	CASSPRQTQETQYF